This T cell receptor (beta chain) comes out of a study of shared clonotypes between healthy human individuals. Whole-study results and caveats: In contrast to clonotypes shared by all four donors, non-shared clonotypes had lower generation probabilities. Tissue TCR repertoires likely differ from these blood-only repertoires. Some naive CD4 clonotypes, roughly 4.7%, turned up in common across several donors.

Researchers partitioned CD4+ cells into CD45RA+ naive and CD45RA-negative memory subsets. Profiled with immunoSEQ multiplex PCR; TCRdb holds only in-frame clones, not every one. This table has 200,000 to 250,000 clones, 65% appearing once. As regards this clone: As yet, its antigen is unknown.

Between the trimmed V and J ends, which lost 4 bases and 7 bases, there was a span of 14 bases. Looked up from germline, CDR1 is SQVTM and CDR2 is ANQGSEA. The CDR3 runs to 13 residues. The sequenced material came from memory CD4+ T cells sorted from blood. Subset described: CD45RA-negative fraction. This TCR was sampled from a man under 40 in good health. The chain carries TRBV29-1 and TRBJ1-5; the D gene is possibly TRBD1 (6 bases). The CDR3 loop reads CSVAGDPGQPQHF. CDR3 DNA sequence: TGCAGCGTTGCAGGGGACCCGGGGCAGCCCCAGCATTTT.